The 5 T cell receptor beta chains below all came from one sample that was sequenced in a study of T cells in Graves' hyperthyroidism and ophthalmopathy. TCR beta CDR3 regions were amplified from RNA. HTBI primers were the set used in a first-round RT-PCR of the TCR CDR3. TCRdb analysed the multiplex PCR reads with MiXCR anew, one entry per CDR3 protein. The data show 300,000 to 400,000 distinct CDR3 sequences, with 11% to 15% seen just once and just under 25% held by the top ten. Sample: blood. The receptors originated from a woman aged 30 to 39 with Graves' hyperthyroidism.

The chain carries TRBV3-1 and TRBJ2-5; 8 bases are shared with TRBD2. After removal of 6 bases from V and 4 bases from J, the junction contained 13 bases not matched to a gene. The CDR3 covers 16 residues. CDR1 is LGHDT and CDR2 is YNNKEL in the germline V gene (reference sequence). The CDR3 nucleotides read TGTGCCAGCAGGCAGGAGGGAGCGGGGGTCCGAGAGACCCAGTACTTC. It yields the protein CASRQEGAGVRETQYF.

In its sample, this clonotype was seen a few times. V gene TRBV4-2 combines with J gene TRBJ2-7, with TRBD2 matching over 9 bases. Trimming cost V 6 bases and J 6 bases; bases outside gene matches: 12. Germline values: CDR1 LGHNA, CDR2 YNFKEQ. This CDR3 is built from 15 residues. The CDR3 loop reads CASSRKAGTSPEQYF. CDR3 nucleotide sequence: TGTGCCAGCAGTAGAAAGGCCGGGACTAGCCCCGAGCAGTACTTC.

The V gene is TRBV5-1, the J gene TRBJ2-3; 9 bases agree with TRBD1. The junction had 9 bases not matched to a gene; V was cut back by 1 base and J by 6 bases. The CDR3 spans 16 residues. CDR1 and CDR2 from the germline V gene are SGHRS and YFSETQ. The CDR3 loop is CASSLSPGQGSDTQYF. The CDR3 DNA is TGCGCCAGCAGCTTGTCCCCGGGACAGGGATCGGATACGCAGTATTTT.

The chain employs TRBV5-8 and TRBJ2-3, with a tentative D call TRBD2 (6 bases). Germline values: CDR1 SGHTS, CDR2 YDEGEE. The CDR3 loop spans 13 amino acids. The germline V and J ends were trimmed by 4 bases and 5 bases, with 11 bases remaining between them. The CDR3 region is CASSLWRGDTQYF. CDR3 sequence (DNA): TGTGCCAGCAGCCTGTGGAGGGGAGATACGCAGTATTTT.

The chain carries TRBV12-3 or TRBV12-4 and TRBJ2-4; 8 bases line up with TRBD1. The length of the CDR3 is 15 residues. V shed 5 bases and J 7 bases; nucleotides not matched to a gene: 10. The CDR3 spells CASSHQGQGRNIQYF. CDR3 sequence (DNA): TGTGCCAGCAGTCATCAAGGACAGGGTCGGAACATTCAGTACTTC.